The present TCR beta chain was sequenced within a study of T cell repertoires in cytomegalovirus infection. In the study overall: CMV infection and matching HLA type were both indicated by public TCR beta signatures. Whole-study results and caveats: Frequencies of public TCR beta families were cumulated, and this identified carriers of CMV plus the relevant HLA. Across the ex vivo response, the dominant clonotypes were HLA-C-restricted CMV-specific TCR beta clonotypes.

CDR1 KGHSH and CDR2 LQKENI come from the germline V gene. The CDR3 runs to 13 residues. The ends were cut back, 6 bases at V and 0 bases at J, with 8 bases in the middle. One entry per CDR3 protein results from TCRdb running MiXCR on the reads. Among 200,000 to 300,000 distinct CDR3 sequences listed, approximately 9% were seen once. This clonotype was seen more than once but under ten times. The antigen remains unidentified. The origin of this receptor is a human donor in good health (CMV status not recorded). Some clones in this sample may be carry-over from other donors' samples. Sequenced: PBMCs. The V and J genes are TRBV18 and TRBJ1-1, with a possible D match to TRBD1 (5 bases). Here the CDR3 reads CASSGDLNTEAFF. The CDR3 nucleotides are TGTGCCAGCTCGGGGGATTTGAACACTGAAGCTTTCTTT.